This TCR beta chain was recovered during a study of blood T cell repertoires in COVID-19. In the study overall: The study drew acute and convalescent COVID-19 samples from the United States, Italy and Spain. The analysed material was cDNA or gDNA that came from T cells, B-cell-depleted T cells, or PBMCs.

Methods used by the authors: Estimates of nucleated cell counts were drawn from the amplification of reference gene primers. Produced via immunoSEQ multiplex PCR; TCRdb's table is partial and in-frame only. Clone size and V and J calls were adopted from that table, with D and trimming inferred from the DNA. Of 150,000 to 200,000 clones in the sample, roughly 79% were seen once. Germline V CDR1 and CDR2: LGHDT, YNNKEL (reference sequence). J was trimmed by 4 bases and V by 0 bases; bases with no gene match: 1. CDR3 length equals 14 residues. Sequencing was carried out using peripheral blood. The rearrangement uses TRBV3-1 (or the pseudogene TRBV3-2) and TRBJ2-3; 7 nucleotides align to TRBD2. The source of this sequence is a woman aged 80 or older with acute or convalescent COVID-19. CDR3 sequence reads: CASSQEAGADTQYF. DNA of the CDR3: TGTGCCAGCAGCCAAGAGGCGGGAGCAGATACGCAGTATTTT.